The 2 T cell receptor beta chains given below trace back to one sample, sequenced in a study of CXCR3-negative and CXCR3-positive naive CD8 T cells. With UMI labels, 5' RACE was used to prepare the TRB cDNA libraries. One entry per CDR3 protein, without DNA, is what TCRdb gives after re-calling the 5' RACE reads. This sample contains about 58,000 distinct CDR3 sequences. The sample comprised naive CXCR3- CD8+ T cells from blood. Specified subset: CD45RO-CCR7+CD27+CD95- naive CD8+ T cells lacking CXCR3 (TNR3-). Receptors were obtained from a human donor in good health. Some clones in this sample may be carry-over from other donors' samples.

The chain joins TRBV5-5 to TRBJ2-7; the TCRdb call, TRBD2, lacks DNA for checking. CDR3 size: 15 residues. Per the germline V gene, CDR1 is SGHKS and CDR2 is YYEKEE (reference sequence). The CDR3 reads CASSQEWGGLDEQYF.

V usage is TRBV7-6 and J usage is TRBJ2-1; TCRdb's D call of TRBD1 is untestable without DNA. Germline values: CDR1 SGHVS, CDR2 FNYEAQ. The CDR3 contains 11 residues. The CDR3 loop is CASSLYGGVLF.